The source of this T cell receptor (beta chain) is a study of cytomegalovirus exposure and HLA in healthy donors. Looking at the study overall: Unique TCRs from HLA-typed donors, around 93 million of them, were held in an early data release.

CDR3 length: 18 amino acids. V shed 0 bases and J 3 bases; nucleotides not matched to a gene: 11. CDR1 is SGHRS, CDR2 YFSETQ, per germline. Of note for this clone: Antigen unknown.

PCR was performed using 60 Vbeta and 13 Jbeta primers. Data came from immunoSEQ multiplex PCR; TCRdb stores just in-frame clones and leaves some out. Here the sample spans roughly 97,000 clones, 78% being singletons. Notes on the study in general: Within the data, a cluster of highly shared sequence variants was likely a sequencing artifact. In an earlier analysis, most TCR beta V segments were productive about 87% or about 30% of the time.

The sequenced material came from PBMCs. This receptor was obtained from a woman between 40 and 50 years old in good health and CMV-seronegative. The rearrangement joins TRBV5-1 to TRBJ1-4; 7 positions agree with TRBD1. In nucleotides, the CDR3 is TGCGCCAGCAGCTTGGCCCTGACAGGGACCGGGCCTAATGAAAAACTGTTTTTT. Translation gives CASSLALTGTGPNEKLFF.